This T cell receptor beta chain was captured by sequencing in a study of blood T cells in healthy people across ages. Study-wide points: Naive CD4+ cell counts and diversity both ran higher in long-lived than in aged donors.

Sample-barcoded 5' priming and a J-beta primer mix drove a second PCR of about 7 to 11 cycles. TCRdb re-called the 5' RACE reads with MiXCR, one entry per CDR3 protein. Of 660,000 or so distinct CDR3 sequences in the sample, 58% were seen once. With respect to this clonotype: Its antigen is unknown. The junction departs from germline at one end; a sequencing error may be responsible.

This CDR3 region has 14 residues. Germline V gene sequence: CDR1 SGHRS, CDR2 YFSETQ. What was sequenced was blood. The sequence was collected from a man aged 55 to 70 in good health. This chain connects TRBV5-1 to TRBJ2-3; a possible D gene is TRBD2 (5 bases). The CDR3 bases are TGCGCCAACAGCTTGGCCAGTGGAGGAGATACGCAGTATTTT. Amino acids: CANSLASGGDTQYF. The complete variable domain, with remaining parts taken from reference TRBV5-1 and TRBJ2-3, reads KAGVTQTPRYLIKTRGQQVTLSCSPISGHRSVSWYQQTPGQGLQFLFEYFSETQRNKGNFPGRFSGRQFSNSRSEMNVSTLELGDSALYLCANSLASGGDTQYFGPGTRLTVL.